The 5 T cell receptor beta chains in this list originate from one sample, sequenced in a study of identical twins. MiXCR, applied by TCRdb to the 5' RACE reads, yields one record per CDR3 protein. The table has around 530,000 distinct CDR3 sequences, around 15% seen once; the top ten hold about 0.47%. The same data also contributed to another study, on yellow fever vaccine responses in identical twins.

Sequenced: CD4+ T cells sorted from blood. The receptors shown here come from a woman between 18 and 29 years old in good health.

V gene TRBV3-1 combines with J gene TRBJ2-7, with TRBD1 matching 7 bases. J gave up 4 bases and V 0 bases, and 6 bases lay outside the gene matches. The germline V gene encodes CDR1 LGHDT and CDR2 YNNKEL (reference sequence). This CDR3 region has 15 residues. CDR3 in DNA: TGTGCCAGCAGCCAAGACAGGGGGTATGGGTACGAGCAGTACTTC. Protein: CASSQDRGYGYEQYF.

This clonotype was found many times. This chain connects TRBV12-3 or TRBV12-4 to TRBJ1-2; D not resolved. Deletions cut 4 bases from V and 2 bases from J, with 8 bases between. This CDR3 has 13 residues. In DNA form, the CDR3 reads TGTGCCAGCAGTTGGGATGGGAACTATGGCTACACCTTC. Protein product: CASSWDGNYGYTF.

The CDR3 DNA reads as TGTGCCAGCAGAACACAGGGGGCGCGGACTGAAGCTTTCTTT. Translating it yields CASRTQGARTEAFF. The chain uses TRBV27 and TRBJ1-1; 9 bases map to TRBD1. The CDR3 length is 14 residues. V shed 6 bases, J shed 5 bases, and the junction held 7 bases outside the gene matches. Germline-derived CDR1 and CDR2 are MNHEY and SMNVEV (reference sequence).

The CDR3 nucleotides are TGTGCCAGCAGCTCGAAACTCACCGGCGGGGTTGCAGATACGCAGTATTTT. Its protein is CASSSKLTGGVADTQYF. This chain uses TRBV7-3 with TRBJ2-3, with D tentatively TRBD2 (6 bases). The CDR3 covers 17 residues. V gave up 4 bases and J gave up 4 bases, with 21 bases separating them. Germline CDR1 is SGHTA and CDR2 is FQGTGA.

This clonotype was counted many times. The chain combines TRBV12-3 or TRBV12-4 with TRBJ1-1; the D is unclear. CDR3 length: 11 residues. The ends were cut back, 6 bases at V and 1 base at J, with 3 bases in the middle. CDR3 sequence: CASRENTEAFF. The DNA for the CDR3 is TGTGCCAGCAGGGAGAACACTGAAGCTTTCTTT.